Below, 5 T cell receptor beta chains from the same sample are listed, as sequenced in a study of early T cells in non-severe SARS-CoV-2 infection. MiXCR, applied by TCRdb to the 5' RACE reads, yields one record per CDR3 protein. The data contain tens of thousands of distinct CDR3 sequences, 5.3% of them singletons. Sequencing used whole blood. The receptors stem from an adult who was a healthcare worker with PCR-confirmed SARS-CoV-2 infection or an uninfected control (not recorded which).

V and J are TRBV4-2 and TRBJ2-1; TRBD2 matches at 7 bases. This CDR3 region has 17 residues. V was pared by 0 bases and J by 6 bases, with 11 bases of the junction left unmatched. CDR1 and CDR2 from the germline V gene are LGHNA and YNFKEQ. CDR3 DNA: TGTGCCAGCAGCCAAGATTTGGGGGGGAGGGCCAGCAATGAGCAGTTCTTC. The encoded protein is CASSQDLGGRASNEQFF.

This clonotype came up many times. V and J are TRBV7-6 and TRBJ2-7; D is uncertain. This CDR3 contains 15 residues. Germline loops: CDR1 SGHVS, CDR2 FNYEAQ. Deletions cut 1 base from V and 2 bases from J, with 12 bases between. The CDR3 here is CASSLEVGTPYEQYF. For the CDR3, the DNA is TGTGCCAGCAGCTTAGAGGTCGGTACACCCTACGAGCAGTACTTC.

The rearrangement joins TRBV7-6 to TRBJ2-7; 11 bases map to TRBD1. V lost 4 bases to trimming and J lost 3 bases; unmatched junction nucleotides: 2. Germline CDR1 and CDR2: SGHVS and FNYEAQ. The CDR3 consists of 14 residues. CDR3 sequence reads: CASSSGTGGYEQYF. CDR3 coding DNA: TGTGCCAGCAGCTCCGGGACAGGGGGCTACGAGCAGTACTTC.

This clonotype has at least ten counts. The V call is TRBV10-3, the J call TRBJ2-1, with a weak D call TRBD2 (6 bases). In germline, CDR1 is ENHRY, CDR2 SYGVKD. The CDR3 runs to 13 residues. V lost 4 bases to trimming and J lost 5 bases, with 9 bases between them. The CDR3 bases are TGTGCCATCAGTGCGGGACTTAACAATGAGCAGTTCTTC. Translating it yields CAISAGLNNEQFF.

The sample holds many counts of this clonotype. This chain links TRBV29-1 with TRBJ1-5, with D uncertain. CDR1 and CDR2 (germline): SQVTM, ANQGSEA. This CDR3 is built from 14 residues. Trimming removed 4 bases from V and 2 bases from J, with 12 bases in between. CDR3 DNA sequence: TGCAGCGTTGGGGGTACCCCGCGCAATCAGCCCCAGCATTTT. As protein: CSVGGTPRNQPQHF. Using reference TRBV29-1 and TRBJ1-5 for the parts outside the CDR3, the full variable domain is SAVISQKPSRDICQRGTSLTIQCQVDSQVTMMFWYRQQPGQSLTLIATANQGSEATYESGFVIDKFPISRPNLTFSTLTVSNMSPEDSSIYLCSVGGTPRNQPQHFGDGTRLSIL.